This record concerns one T cell receptor (beta chain) sequence. Its antigen remains unknown. CDR3 length: 13 residues. Germline V gives CDR1 LGHNA, CDR2 YNFKEQ. V was trimmed by 4 bases and J by 7 bases, leaving 14 bases between them. Use of 60 Vbeta and 13 Jbeta primers characterized the PCR. Only in-frame clones appear in the TCRdb table, and some are missing; sequencing was by immunoSEQ multiplex PCR. The sample shows 100,000 to 150,000 clones, over 8% of them seen only once. This specimen comes from a study of cytomegalovirus exposure and HLA in healthy donors. Points from the study as a whole: Analysis was performed later, and it showed HLA-associated TCR beta chains to be more clonally expanded than equally common others. In an earlier analysis, productive rearrangement rates for most beta V segments clustered near 87% or 30%.

Sequenced: PBMCs. The TCR originated in a man between 35 and 55 years old in good health and CMV-seronegative. The chain carries TRBV4-2 and TRBJ2-7; maybe TRBD1 (5 bases). CDR3 nucleotide sequence: TGTGCCAGCAGCCTAAACTCAGGGTATGAGCAGTACTTC. Translated, it gives CASSLNSGYEQYF.